These T cell receptor beta chains were read from a single sample in a study of blood T cells in healthy people across ages. TCRdb called the 5' RACE reads again in MiXCR, with one record for every CDR3 protein. Of 850,000 or so distinct CDR3 sequences listed, more than 25% are singletons. Material for sequencing was blood. The origin of the receptors is a woman older than 75 in good health. The CDR3 runs from the conserved cysteine through the conserved F or W. Fields, in order: CDR3 DNA, CDR3 protein, V gene, D gene, CDR3 length, J gene, clone size. The D gene is left open where the match is weak. Clone sizes are given selectively: once, few, many, or a class where the clone is expanded.

CDR3nt: TGTGCCAGCAGTTTAAGGCCAGGGGGTTACTCCTACAATGAGCAGTTCTTC
CDR3aa: CASSLRPGGYSYNEQFF
v_gene: TRBV12-3/TRBV12-4
d_gene: TRBD1
len: 17
j_gene: TRBJ2-1
abundance: NA

CDR3nt: TGCAGCGCCCAGATAGCGGGAGGGCCCTACGAGCAGTACTTC
CDR3aa: CSAQIAGGPYEQYF
v_gene: TRBV29-1
d_gene: TRBD2
len: 14
j_gene: TRBJ2-7
abundance: NA

CDR3nt: TGTGCCAGCTCACCACCGAATCAGGGTATTACATACAATGAGCAGTTCTTC
CDR3aa: CASSPPNQGITYNEQFF
v_gene: TRBV18
d_gene: NA
len: 17
j_gene: TRBJ2-1
abundance: few

CDR3nt: TGTGCCAGCAGCTCGGACGGGTACCAAGAGACCCAGTACTTC
CDR3aa: CASSSDGYQETQYF
v_gene: TRBV7-2
d_gene: NA
len: 14
j_gene: TRBJ2-5
abundance: many

CDR3nt: TGTGCCAGCAGCCGAGGGGGTAGCTATGGCTACACCTTC
CDR3aa: CASSRGGSYGYTF
v_gene: TRBV12-3/TRBV12-4
d_gene: NA
len: 13
j_gene: TRBJ1-2
abundance: NA

CDR3nt: TGTGCCAGCAGCATCGACAGCCGGCGTTCACCCCTCCATTTT
CDR3aa: CASSIDSRRSPLHF
v_gene: TRBV28
d_gene: NA
len: 14
j_gene: TRBJ1-6
abundance: few

CDR3nt: TGTGCCAGCAGAGTAGCGGGAAACGTTCGGAATGAGCAGTTCTTC
CDR3aa: CASRVAGNVRNEQFF
v_gene: TRBV28
d_gene: TRBD2
len: 15
j_gene: TRBJ2-1
abundance: NA

CDR3nt: TGTGCCAGCAGCTCTCAGCGGGGGGCCCGCACAGATACGCGGTATTTT
CDR3aa: CASSSQRGARTDTRYF
v_gene: TRBV7-9
d_gene: TRBD2
len: 16
j_gene: TRBJ2-3
abundance: few

CDR3nt: TGTGCCAGCAGTCCAACAGGAACGGGAGGCCCGAATCAAGAGACCCAGTACTTC
CDR3aa: CASSPTGTGGPNQETQYF
v_gene: TRBV6-1
d_gene: TRBD2
len: 18
j_gene: TRBJ2-5
abundance: NA

CDR3nt: TGTGCCATCAGAGGGGGCCAGGGTGAAAAACTGTTTTTT
CDR3aa: CAIRGGQGEKLFF
v_gene: TRBV10-3
d_gene: TRBD1
len: 13
j_gene: TRBJ1-4
abundance: NA

CDR3nt: TGTGCCAGCAGCCAAGAAACCCCTTCACCCCTCCACTTT
CDR3aa: CASSQETPSPLHF
v_gene: TRBV3-1
d_gene: NA
len: 13
j_gene: TRBJ1-6
abundance: NA